The 25 T cell receptor beta chains given below trace back to one sample, sequenced in a study of CD8+ T cells in alopecia areata. Sequencing templates came from extracted RNA that was reverse transcribed into cDNA. Repertoires were generated with immunoSEQ multiplex PCR, while TCRdb's copy carries only in-frame clones and drops some. Among under 300,000 clones listed, about two thirds were seen once. The sample in question was CD4+ T cells sorted from blood, obtained at week 0. These receptors were taken from a human donor with alopecia areata.

This rearrangement joins TRBV7-3 to TRBJ1-6; 7 bases map to TRBD1. This CDR3 region has 15 residues. Losses at the gene ends were 2 bases for V and 7 bases for J; bases not matched to a gene: 5. CDR1 is SGHTA and CDR2 is FQGTGA in the germline V gene. CDR3 in amino acids: CASSLVGGPNSPLHF. The CDR3 DNA follows: TGTGCCAGCAGCTTAGTAGGGGGCCCCAATTCACCCCTCCACTTT.

The V and J genes are TRBV4-1 and TRBJ2-7, with a weak D call TRBD2 (7 bases). The V end was cut by 1 base, the J end by 2 bases, with 12 bases between. Germline V lookup: CDR1 MGHRA, CDR2 YSYEKL. CDR3 length: 15 residues. In nucleotides, the CDR3 is TGCGCCAGCAGCCAAGGAGGGGGGGGCCCCTACGAGCAGTACTTC. Its protein product is CASSQGGGGPYEQYF.

This clone was counted only a few times. The chain is built from TRBV6-4 and TRBJ2-5; D is unresolved. CDR1 is MRHNA and CDR2 is SNTAGT in the germline V gene. This CDR3 is built from 15 residues. Trimming shortened V by 0 bases and J by 5 bases, and 13 bases separated the two germline ends. The DNA of the CDR3 is TGTGCCAGCAGTGACTCTCTGACGGTCCGGGAGACCCAGTACTTC. Its protein product is CASSDSLTVRETQYF.

The gene calls are TRBV12-5 and TRBJ2-5; possible D gene TRBD2, 7 bases. The germline V and J ends were trimmed by 2 bases and 7 bases, with 11 bases remaining between them. The germline gives CDR1 LGHNT, CDR2 FRNRAP. CDR3 length: 13 residues. The CDR3 DNA sequence: TGTGCTAGTGGTTTGCGGGGGGCTCGGACCCAGTACTTC. Its translation: CASGLRGARTQYF.

The V and J genes are TRBV20-1 and TRBJ2-1; D gene unclear. CDR1 and CDR2 from the germline V gene are DFQATT and SNEGSKA (reference sequence). The CDR3 extends over 11 amino acids. V lost 6 bases to trimming and J lost 10 bases, with 13 bases between them. Here the CDR3 reads CSAHSGPEQFF. CDR3 DNA: TGCAGTGCCCACAGTGGCCCAGAGCAGTTCTTC.

CDR3: CAWSVGVSQPQHF. The CDR3, as DNA: TGTGCCTGGAGTGTGGGAGTCAGTCAGCCCCAGCATTTT. This sequence joins TRBV30 and TRBJ1-5; D unclear. Germline V gene lookup returns CDR1 GTSNPN and CDR2 SVGIG (reference sequence). The CDR3 has 13 amino acids. Between the trimmed V and J ends, which lost 0 bases and 6 bases, there was a span of 9 bases.

This clone was detected only a few times. The gene calls are TRBV29-1 and TRBJ2-1, with TRBD1 as a possible D gene (6 bases). Trimming removed 7 bases at V and 5 bases at J, with 12 bases between. Germline CDR1 and CDR2: SQVTM and ANQGSEA. The CDR3 has 12 amino acids. The CDR3 protein is CSAGTPNNEQFF. The CDR3 DNA reads TGCAGCGCCGGGACACCTAACAATGAGCAGTTCTTC.

The chain recombines TRBV30 with TRBJ1-1, with D hard to call. CDR1 GTSNPN and CDR2 SVGIG come from the germline V gene (reference sequence). The CDR3 is made up of 12 amino acids. Trimming took 6 bases from V and 5 from J, leaving 13 bases between them. The CDR3 protein is CACTIGRTEAFF. The DNA for the CDR3 is TGTGCCTGTACCATCGGACGGACTGAAGCTTTCTTT.

This clone has more than one count but fewer than ten. This rearrangement joins TRBV7-8 to TRBJ2-2; D gene uncertain. V was cut by 4 bases and J by 5 bases, with 23 bases left in between. Germline CDR1 reads SGHVS; CDR2 reads FQNEAQ. CDR3 size: 18 residues. CDR3 sequence: CASSSAGSSVPTTGELFF. The CDR3 DNA follows: TGTGCCAGCAGCTCCGCCGGTAGCAGCGTACCCACGACCGGGGAGCTGTTTTTT.

The genes are TRBV6-5 and TRBJ2-5; D not certain. Trimming took off 6 bases at V and 7 bases at J, with 9 bases between the two ends. The CDR3 is 11 residues long. Germline CDR1 and CDR2: MNHEY and SVGAGI. The CDR3 nucleotides are TGTGCCAGCAGCCTGGGTGGGACCCAGTACTTC. Translating it yields CASSLGGTQYF.

In its sample, this clone was seen once. The V gene is TRBV6-1, the J gene TRBJ1-1; D unresolved. CDR1 and CDR2 (germline): MNHNS, SASEGT. V was shortened by 2 bases and J by 3 bases, with 7 bases between the two germline ends. The CDR3 covers 13 residues. For the CDR3, the DNA is TGTGCCAGCAGTGAAACAGCCGACACTGAAGCTTTCTTT. The encoded protein is CASSETADTEAFF.

This chain links TRBV5-1 with TRBJ2-5; 9 nucleotides line up with TRBD1. The CDR3 is 15 residues long. V shed 5 bases, J shed 2 bases, and the junction held 7 bases outside the gene matches. In germline, CDR1 is SGHRS, CDR2 YFSETQ. The CDR3 spells CASRGTGSWQETQYF. The CDR3 coding sequence is TGCGCCAGCAGAGGGACAGGGTCCTGGCAAGAGACCCAGTACTTC.

V gene TRBV29-1 combines with J gene TRBJ2-3; no clear D. The CDR3 runs to 12 residues. V was clipped by 2 bases and J by 4 bases, with 7 bases between them. Germline CDR1 is SQVTM and CDR2 is ANQGSEA. The CDR3 DNA reads TGCAGCGTTGAACTAGTCGCAGATACGCAGTATTTT. Its protein product is CSVELVADTQYF.

The rearrangement joins TRBV9 to TRBJ1-2; TRBD1 matches 7 bases. Trimming at V came to 3 bases and at J to 2 bases, leaving 4 bases not matched to a gene. The length of the CDR3 is 14 residues. Germline V CDR1 and CDR2: SGDLS, YYNGEE. The DNA for the CDR3 is TGTGCCAGCAGCGAGGGACAGTGGAACTATGGCTACACCTTC. This sequence encodes CASSEGQWNYGYTF.

The rearrangement uses TRBV30 and TRBJ2-1; tentatively, D is TRBD1 (5 bases). The CDR3 is 15 residues long. Between the trimmed V and J ends, which lost 0 bases and 0 bases, there was a span of 9 bases. Germline assignment: CDR1 GTSNPN and CDR2 SVGIG (reference sequence). CDR3 sequence reads: CAWSVWGTSYNEQFF. The CDR3 region has the DNA TGTGCCTGGAGTGTCTGGGGCACCTCCTACAATGAGCAGTTCTTC.

The chain carries TRBV30 and TRBJ2-2; D not certain. The CDR3 has 15 residues. Germline V gene lookup returns CDR1 GTSNPN and CDR2 SVGIG (reference sequence). Trimming pared 4 bases from V and 4 bases from J, leaving 16 bases between. DNA of the CDR3: TGTGCCTGGACCGCGGTGATGGCGCGCACCGGGGAGCTGTTTTTT. It is translated as CAWTAVMARTGELFF.

The CDR3 DNA is TGTGCCAGCAGTTACTCTAATAGGGTCAACGAGCAGTTCTTC. Translated: CASSYSNRVNEQFF. The rearrangement links TRBV6-5 to TRBJ2-1; D not certain. Trimming pared 0 bases from V and 10 bases from J, leaving 13 bases between. This CDR3 region has 14 residues. Per the germline V gene, CDR1 is MNHEY and CDR2 is SVGAGI.

The chain combines TRBV29-1 with TRBJ2-2; 9 nucleotides match TRBD2. V lost 4 bases and J lost 7; bases outside the gene matches: 7. This CDR3 is built from 14 residues. Germline assignment: CDR1 SQVTM and CDR2 ANQGSEA. CDR3 region: CSVVGSGGGGELFF. CDR3 coding DNA: TGCAGCGTTGTAGGTAGCGGGGGCGGCGGGGAGCTGTTTTTT.

This chain joins TRBV29-1 and TRBJ1-1; TRBD1 matches at 10 bases. The CDR3 is made up of 13 amino acids. Losses at the gene ends were 7 bases for V and 5 bases for J; bases not matched to a gene: 7. Germline V gives CDR1 SQVTM, CDR2 ANQGSEA. Here the CDR3 reads CSGRQGARTEAFF. The DNA for the CDR3 is TGCAGCGGACGACAGGGGGCGAGAACTGAAGCTTTCTTT.

Only one count was recorded for this clone. The sample carries other DNA sequences with the same CDR3. The V call is TRBV5-1, the J call TRBJ2-7; D perhaps matches TRBD1 (5 bases). The V end was cut by 1 base, the J end by 3 bases, with 11 bases between. This CDR3 has 14 residues. Germline CDR1 SGHRS, CDR2 YFSETQ. For the CDR3, the DNA is TGCGCCAGCAGCTTGACTGGGGCGAGCTACGAGCAGTACTTC. It codes for CASSLTGASYEQYF. Supplemented by reference TRBV5-1 and TRBJ2-7, the full variable domain reads KAGVTQTPRYLIKTRGQQVTLSCSPISGHRSVSWYQQTPGQGLQFLFEYFSETQRNKGNFPGRFSGRQFSNSRSEMNVSTLELGDSALYLCASSLTGASYEQYFGPGTRLTVT.

The chain recombines TRBV6-5 with TRBJ2-7; the D call may be TRBD1 or TRBD2 (7 bases each). V shed 5 bases and J shed 6 bases, with 17 bases lying between them. CDR3 length: 14 residues. Germline lookup yields CDR1 MNHEY and CDR2 SVGAGI. In DNA form, the CDR3 reads TGTGCCAGCAGTCATCGACAGGGAGGGATCGAGCAGTACTTC. It yields the protein CASSHRQGGIEQYF.

The chain links TRBV5-4 to TRBJ1-2; 8 positions match TRBD1. The CDR3 contains 15 residues. With 2 bases clipped from V and 2 bases from J, the junction kept 5 bases outside the gene matches. From germline, CDR1 is SGHNT and CDR2 YYREEE (reference sequence). This CDR3 is CASSFPGGLNYGYTF. The CDR3 DNA is TGTGCCAGCAGCTTCCCAGGGGGCCTAAACTATGGCTACACCTTC.

The V and J genes are TRBV10-3 and TRBJ2-1; the D is unclear. Germline V gene data show CDR1 as ENHRY and CDR2 as SYGVKD. V was cut by 8 bases and J by 4 bases, with 6 bases left in between. The CDR3 totals 11 residues. This CDR3 reads CAIGSYNEQFF. The CDR3 bases are TGTGCCATCGGGTCGTACAATGAGCAGTTCTTC.

The chain links TRBV7-3 to TRBJ2-3; D might be TRBD2 (5 bases). The CDR3 contains 12 residues. Per germline, CDR1 SGHTA and CDR2 FQGTGA. The V and J ends lost 8 bases and 1 base respectively, with 7 bases between them. CDR3 nucleotide sequence: TGTGCCAGCGGACTTGGCACAGATACGCAGTATTTT. This translates into CASGLGTDTQYF. Supplemented by reference TRBV7-3 and TRBJ2-3, the full variable domain reads GAGVSQTPSNKVTEKGKYVELRCDPISGHTALYWYRQSLGQGPEFLIYFQGTGAADDSGLPNDRFFAVRPEGSVSTLKIQRTERGDSAVYLCASGLGTDTQYFGPGTRLTVL.

V is TRBV30 and J is TRBJ1-2; 9 bases fit TRBD1. This CDR3 contains 13 residues. Germline V CDR1 and CDR2: GTSNPN, SVGIG (reference sequence). The junction had 10 bases not matched to a gene; V was cut back by 8 bases and J by 6 bases. In nucleotides, the CDR3 is TGTGCCCTTACTCGGGACAGGGTAGATGGCTACACCTTC. This encodes CALTRDRVDGYTF.